In its sample, the clone carrying this T cell receptor beta chain was seen a few times. The antigen is not known. This entry comes from a study of T cell responses to AZD1222 COVID-19 vaccine. Findings and caveats of the study: Donors were chiefly white British, with a greater number of females, and clonal diversity was perhaps underestimated. Reportedly, close to half of spike-specific TCRs are directed against unmutated variant regions.

The assay was immunoSEQ multiplex PCR, and TCRdb's table has in-frame clones only and misses some. This sample carries about 140,000 clones, 85% to 95% of them seen once, and the ten largest clones take 0.91%. The source is an adult in good health. The sequenced sample was peripheral blood, obtained on day 0 of MenACWY control vaccination.

This CDR3 is CASSLIVGQATNYGYTF. In nucleotides, the CDR3 is TGTGCCAGCAGCTTAATTGTGGGACAGGCGACTAACTATGGCTACACCTTC. The rearrangement joins TRBV7-9 to TRBJ1-2; 8 bases fit TRBD1. The CDR3 has 17 residues. CDR1 is SEHNR and CDR2 is FQNEAQ in the germline V gene (reference sequence). Trimming removed 2 bases from V and 0 bases from J; junction bases left unmatched: 8.